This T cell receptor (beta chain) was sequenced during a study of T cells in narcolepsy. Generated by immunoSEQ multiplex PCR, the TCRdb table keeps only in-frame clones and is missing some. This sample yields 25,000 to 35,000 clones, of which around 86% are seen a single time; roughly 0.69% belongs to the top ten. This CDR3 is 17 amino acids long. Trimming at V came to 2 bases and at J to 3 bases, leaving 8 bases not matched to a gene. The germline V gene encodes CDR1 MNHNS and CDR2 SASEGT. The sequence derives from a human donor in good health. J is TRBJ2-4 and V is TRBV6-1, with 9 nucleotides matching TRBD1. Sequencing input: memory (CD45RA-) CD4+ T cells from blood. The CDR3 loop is CASSEIGGQGGKNIQYF. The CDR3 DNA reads TGTGCCAGCAGTGAAATTGGGGGACAGGGAGGCAAAAACATTCAGTACTTC.